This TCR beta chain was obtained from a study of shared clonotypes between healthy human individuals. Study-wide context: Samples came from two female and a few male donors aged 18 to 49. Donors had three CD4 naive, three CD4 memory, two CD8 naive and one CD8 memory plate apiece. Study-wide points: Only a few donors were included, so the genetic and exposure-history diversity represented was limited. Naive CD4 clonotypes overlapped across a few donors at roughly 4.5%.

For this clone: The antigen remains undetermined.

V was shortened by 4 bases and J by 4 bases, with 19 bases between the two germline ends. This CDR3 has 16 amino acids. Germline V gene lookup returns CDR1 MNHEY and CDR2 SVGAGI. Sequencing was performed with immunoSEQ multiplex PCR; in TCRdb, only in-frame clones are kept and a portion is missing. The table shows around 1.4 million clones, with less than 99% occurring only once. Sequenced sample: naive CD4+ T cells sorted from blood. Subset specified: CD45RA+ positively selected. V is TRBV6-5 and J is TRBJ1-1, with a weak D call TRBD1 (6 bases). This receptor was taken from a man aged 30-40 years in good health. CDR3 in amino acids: CASSFQSGAWGTEAFF. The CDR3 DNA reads TGTGCCAGCAGTTTCCAATCGGGGGCCTGGGGCACTGAAGCTTTCTTT.